The T cell receptor (beta chain) under discussion was sequenced for a study of blood T cell repertoires in COVID-19. Profiling relied on immunoSEQ multiplex PCR, and the TCRdb table lists in-frame clones only, not all of them. The sample shows roughly 140,000 clones, 80% to 90% of them seen only once. The CDR3 is 13 residues long. The chain recombines TRBV21-1 with TRBJ2-1; TRBD2 is the table's D call, not checked against the DNA. TRBV21-1 is reported as a pseudogene. The specimen was peripheral blood. The receptor's source is a woman between 55 and 75 years old with COVID-19, enrolled during active disease. CDR3 in amino acids: CASSPPGGHEQFF. Written as DNA, the CDR3 is TGTGCCAGCAGCCCCCCGGGGGGGCATGAGCAGTTCTTC.